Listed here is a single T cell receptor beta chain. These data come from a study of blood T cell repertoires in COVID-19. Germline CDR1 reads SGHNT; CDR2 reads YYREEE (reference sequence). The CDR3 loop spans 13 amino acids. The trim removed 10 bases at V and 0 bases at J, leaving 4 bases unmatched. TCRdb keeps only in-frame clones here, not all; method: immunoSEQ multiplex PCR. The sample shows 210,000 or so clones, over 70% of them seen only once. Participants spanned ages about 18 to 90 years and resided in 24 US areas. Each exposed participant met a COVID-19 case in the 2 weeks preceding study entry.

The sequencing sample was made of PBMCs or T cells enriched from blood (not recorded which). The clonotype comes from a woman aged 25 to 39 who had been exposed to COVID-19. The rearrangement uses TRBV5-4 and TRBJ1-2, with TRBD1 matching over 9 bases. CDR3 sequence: CAGGTGTNYGYTF. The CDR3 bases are TGTGCCGGGGGGACAGGGACTAACTATGGCTACACCTTC.